One and the same sample provided the 20 T cell receptor beta chains below, sequenced in a study of metastatic and nonmetastatic thyroid tumors. TCRdb re-clonotyped the PCR reads via MiXCR. The sample holds approximately 18,000 clones; about 25% are singletons and the top ten take approximately 22%. Every patient underwent thyroid surgery untreated. What was sequenced was tumor tissue. Every receptor here comes from a female donor with papillary thyroid cancer or a benign thyroid nodule (not recorded which). Some clones in this sample may be carry-over from other donors' samples.

CDR3 in amino acids: CASTPGGDPYEQYF. The CDR3 DNA sequence: TGTGCCAGCACCCCGGGAGGGGACCCCTACGAGCAGTACTTC. V is TRBV28 and J is TRBJ2-7, with 8 bases that match TRBD2. Germline V gene sequence: CDR1 MDHEN, CDR2 SYDVKM. This CDR3 region has 14 residues. The ends lost 7 bases at V and 2 bases at J; junction bases unmatched: 7.

This clone was observed at least ten times. This chain connects TRBV9 to TRBJ2-2; D unresolved. Trimming stripped 0 bases from V and 2 bases from J, with 11 bases between. Germline V gene sequence: CDR1 SGDLS, CDR2 YYNGEE. The CDR3 totals 16 residues. CDR3 residues: CASSVGGWRNTGELFF. The CDR3 DNA reads as TGTGCCAGCAGCGTAGGCGGCTGGAGAAACACCGGGGAGCTGTTTTTT.

V is TRBV7-8 and J is TRBJ2-7; tentatively, D is TRBD2 (6 bases). CDR3 length: 13 amino acids. V shed 5 bases and J shed 3 bases, with 11 bases lying between them. The germline V gene has CDR1 SGHVS and CDR2 FQNEAQ. CDR3 loop: CASSLGLSYEQYF. The CDR3 DNA reads TGTGCCAGCAGCCTGGGACTTAGCTACGAGCAGTACTTC. Using reference TRBV7-8 and TRBJ2-7 for the parts outside the CDR3, the full variable domain is GAGVSQSPRYKVAKRGQDVALRCDPISGHVSLFWYQQALGQGPEFLTYFQNEAQLDKSGLPSDRFFAERPEGSVSTLKIQRTQQEDSAVYLCASSLGLSYEQYFGPGTRLTVT.

This clone was counted ten times or more. This sequence joins TRBV7-3 and TRBJ2-2; D may be TRBD1 (6 bases). Germline CDR1 is SGHTA and CDR2 is FQGTGA. Deletions cut 6 bases from V and 3 bases from J, with 11 bases between. This CDR3 region has 14 residues. The CDR3 DNA is TGTGCCAGCAGTTTCTCAGGGGACACCGGGGAGCTGTTTTTT. Translation gives CASSFSGDTGELFF.

This clone appeared many times. The genes are TRBV7-2 and TRBJ2-1; TRBD2 matches at 14 bases. Germline assignment: CDR1 SGHTA and CDR2 FQGNSA. Losses at the gene ends were 2 bases for V and 0 bases for J; bases not matched to a gene: 6. The CDR3 is 19 residues long. Written as DNA, the CDR3 is TGTGCCAGCAGCTTATCCCGGACTAGCGGGGGGAGCTCCTACAATGAGCAGTTCTTC. It specifies CASSLSRTSGGSSYNEQFF. The whole variable domain, remainder taken from reference TRBV7-2 and TRBJ2-1, is GAGVSQSPSNKVTEKGKDVELRCDPISGHTALYWYRQSLGQGLEFLIYFQGNSAPDKSGLPSDRFSAERTGGSVSTLTIQRTQQEDSAVYLCASSLSRTSGGSSYNEQFFGPGTRLTVL.

This clone occurred many times. V and J are TRBV19 and TRBJ1-6; D gene ambiguous. There are 13 residues in the CDR3. With 7 bases removed from V and 9 bases from J, the gap between germline ends came to 13 bases. In germline, CDR1 is LNHDA, CDR2 SQIVND (reference sequence). CDR3 sequence: CASNWRISSPLHF. Here the CDR3 DNA reads TGTGCCAGTAACTGGAGGATTAGTTCACCCCTCCACTTT.

This clone has more than one count but fewer than ten. The chain links TRBV19 to TRBJ2-7; perhaps TRBD2 as D (7 bases). CDR1 is LNHDA, CDR2 SQIVND, per germline (reference sequence). V was pared by 7 bases and J by 0 bases, with 16 bases between. The CDR3 length is 15 residues. CDR3 coding DNA: TGTGCCAGTACCCCAGGGGAGGGGGACTCCTACGAGCAGTACTTC. This codes for CASTPGEGDSYEQYF.

The V call is TRBV6-4, the J call TRBJ2-3; D gene unclear. Per the germline V gene, CDR1 is MRHNA and CDR2 is SNTAGT. The CDR3 loop spans 13 amino acids. V shed 2 bases and J shed 2 bases, with 5 bases lying between them. The CDR3 nucleotides are TGTGCCAGCAGTGACAGTTACACAGATACGCAGTATTTT. It translates to CASSDSYTDTQYF.

In this sample, this clone turned up many times. The V call is TRBV20-1, the J call TRBJ1-4; 9 bases are shared with TRBD1. Germline CDR1 and CDR2: DFQATT and SNEGSKA (reference sequence). The CDR3 totals 14 residues. The J segment lost 7 bases and the V segment lost 4 bases, leaving 7 bases of the junction unmatched. The chain's CDR3 is CSANLGQGGEKLFF. CDR3 nucleotides: TGCAGTGCTAATTTGGGACAGGGTGGTGAAAAACTGTTTTTT.

The CDR3 loop is CASILGGPKLFF. Written as DNA, the CDR3 is TGTGCCAGCATCCTGGGGGGACCTAAACTGTTTTTT. This chain joins TRBV6-1 and TRBJ1-4; D might be TRBD1 (5 bases). This CDR3 comprises 12 residues. Trimming shortened V by 7 bases and J by 11 bases, and 14 bases separated the two germline ends. Germline CDR1 MNHNS, CDR2 SASEGT.

The CDR3 region has the DNA TGTGCCAGCAGCTTGACAGGGTATGCCGGGGAGCTGTTTTTT. Translating it yields CASSLTGYAGELFF. The chain combines TRBV11-2 with TRBJ2-2, with 7 bases fitting TRBD1. This CDR3 contains 14 residues. The V gene end was trimmed by 3 bases and the J gene end by 6 bases; junction bases not matched to a gene: 4. Germline V lookup: CDR1 SGHAT, CDR2 FQNNGV.

Details on this clone: Within the sample, other DNA sequences also encode this same CDR3. V and J are TRBV28 and TRBJ1-5, with D possibly TRBD1 on 5 matching bases. Germline loops: CDR1 MDHEN, CDR2 SYDVKM. The CDR3 is 15 amino acids. Trimming shortened V by 6 bases and J by 1 base, and 13 bases separated the two germline ends. CDR3 coding DNA: TGTGCCAGCAGCTTAAGGGGTGTAAGCAATCAGCCCCAGCATTTT. Its translation: CASSLRGVSNQPQHF.

This clone has just one count. The V call is TRBV4-3, the J call TRBJ1-2; D not resolved. Between the trimmed V and J ends, which lost 4 bases and 6 bases, there was a span of 21 bases. Germline V lookup: CDR1 LGHNA, CDR2 YSLEER. The CDR3 loop spans 16 amino acids. The chain's CDR3 is CASSPQASFGFDGYTF. The CDR3 coding sequence is TGCGCCAGCAGCCCCCAGGCCAGTTTCGGCTTCGATGGCTACACCTTC.

This clone was found many times. The V call is TRBV3-1, the J call TRBJ1-3; D is undetermined. Germline V gives CDR1 LGHDT, CDR2 YNNKEL (reference sequence). The CDR3 consists of 15 residues. V was cut by 1 base and J by 0 bases, with 7 bases left in between. CDR3 bases: TGTGCCAGCAGCCAAGGAGTAGGCTCTGGAAACACCATATATTTT. This encodes CASSQGVGSGNTIYF.

This rearrangement joins TRBV6-1 to TRBJ2-1; D is perhaps TRBD1 or TRBD2 (5 bases each). Trimming cost V 7 bases and J 6 bases, with 19 bases left between them. Germline V CDR1 and CDR2: MNHNS, SASEGT. The CDR3 is made up of 15 amino acids. The CDR3 is CASTSVTAGGNEQFF. As DNA, the CDR3 is TGTGCCAGCACCTCCGTGACTGCTGGGGGCAATGAGCAGTTCTTC.

A note on this clone: At one of its ends the junction is not consistent with the germline gene, which may arise from a read error. The rearrangement joins TRBV5-1 to TRBJ1-1, with D perhaps matching TRBD1 (5 bases). The CDR3 covers 13 residues. Per germline, CDR1 SGHRS and CDR2 YFSETQ. CDR3 loop: CASSLGQGLEAFF. The CDR3 DNA reads as TGCGCCAGCAGCTTGGGCCAGGGACTTGAAGCTTTCTTC. Combining the CDR3 with reference TRBV5-1 and TRBJ1-1 gives the whole variable domain KAGVTQTPRYLIKTRGQQVTLSCSPISGHRSVSWYQQTPGQGLQFLFEYFSETQRNKGNFPGRFSGRQFSNSRSEMNVSTLELGDSALYLCASSLGQGLEAFFGQGTRLTVV.

The table lists this clone with many counts. The rearrangement uses TRBV6-1 and TRBJ2-7, with 8 positions matching TRBD1. The CDR3 length is 15 residues. Unmatched junction bases numbered 7, after V lost 5 bases and J lost 1 base. Germline V CDR1 and CDR2: MNHNS, SASEGT. The CDR3 protein is CASSWDRTGSYEQYF. CDR3 DNA sequence: TGTGCCAGCAGTTGGGATCGGACAGGGTCCTACGAGCAGTACTTC.

This clone was observed a few times. Relative to the germline gene, one junction end is altered; a read error may explain this. This sequence joins TRBV2 and TRBJ2-2, with 10 bases aligning to TRBD1. The CDR3 has 15 residues. Germline CDR1 reads SNHLY; CDR2 reads FYNNEI. DNA for the CDR3: TGTGCCAGCCTAACCGGGACAGGGGCTACAGGGGAGATGTTTTTT. Its translation is CASLTGTGATGEMFF.

This clone has ten or more counts. A much larger clone is a single base away; this may be a read error. The chain has TRBV28 and TRBJ1-6; D unclear. Trimming pared 8 bases from V and 9 bases from J, leaving 8 bases between. The CDR3 runs 11 residues. From germline, CDR1 is MDHEN and CDR2 SYDVKM. The DNA for the CDR3 is TGTGCCAGCTCACTGGGTTCACCCCTCCACTTT. As protein: CASSLGSPLHF.

This clone was seen at least ten times. This same CDR3 is encoded by further DNA sequences in the sample. The genes are TRBV12-3 or TRBV12-4 and TRBJ2-2; D might be TRBD1 or TRBD2, each matching 6 bases. V shed 6 bases and J shed 3 bases, with 14 bases lying between them. This CDR3 spans 15 amino acids. CDR3 protein: CASRLLAGDTGELFF. In DNA form, the CDR3 reads TGTGCCAGCAGGCTACTAGCAGGGGACACCGGGGAGCTGTTTTTT.